This T cell receptor (beta chain) was sequenced during a study of blood T cell repertoires in COVID-19. Study details: Specimens from acute and convalescent COVID-19 originated in the United States, Italy and Spain. T cells, B-cell-depleted T cells, or PBMCs provided the cDNA or gDNA that served as material.

In the source study's methods: Counts of nucleated cells, estimated from reference gene primer amplification, were obtained. Sequencing used immunoSEQ multiplex PCR; TCRdb keeps in-frame clones, though not all of them. V and J calls and clone size are those listed in that table; D and trimming were worked out from the DNA. The profile shows approximately 160,000 clones, around 84% of them singletons. This receptor was taken from a man aged 45 to 65 with active or convalescent COVID-19. Specimen: peripheral blood.

This chain's CDR3 is CASRRDRGYSNQPQHF. DNA for the CDR3: TGTGCCAGCAGAAGAGACAGGGGCTACTCCAATCAGCCCCAGCATTTT. The chain employs TRBV7-8 and TRBJ1-5, with 8 bases that match TRBD1. This CDR3 has 16 residues. Trimming took 6 bases from V and 3 from J; bases not matched to a gene: 10. Germline-derived CDR1 and CDR2 are SGHVS and FQNEAQ.